This TCR beta chain is from a study of shared clonotypes between healthy human individuals. This clone was observed once. Libraries were prepared by immunoSEQ multiplex PCR; TCRdb keeps only in-frame clonotypes and omits some of them. Here the sample spans around 440,000 clones, roughly three quarters being singletons. In germline, CDR1 is KGHSH, CDR2 LQKENI. The CDR3 is made up of 14 amino acids. The V end was cut by 3 bases, the J end by 5 bases, with 13 bases between. The gene calls are TRBV18 and TRBJ1-2; D is undetermined. The receptor was isolated from a woman aged 40 to 50 in good health. Some clones in this sample may be carry-over from other donors' samples. The sequencing input was PBMCs. CDR3 nucleotides: TGTGCCAGCTCACCCTCTGCATCCACATATGGCTACACCTTC. Protein sequence: CASSPSASTYGYTF.